This T cell receptor beta chain comes out of a study of T cells in Graves' hyperthyroidism and ophthalmopathy. Notes on the study in general: The model foresaw ophthalmopathy a median around 6.8 months prior to onset.

As regards this clonotype: Antigen unknown.

From RNA transcripts, TCR beta CDR3 regions were amplified. With the HTBI primer set, the TCR CDR3 went through a first round of RT-PCR. In TCRdb, the multiplex PCR reads were re-called with MiXCR into one record per CDR3 protein. The data hold 450,000 to 700,000 distinct CDR3 sequences, with under 60% observed a single time. The germline V gene encodes CDR1 SGDLS and CDR2 YYNGEE. The V and J ends lost 3 bases and 8 bases respectively, with 20 bases between them. The CDR3 contains 15 residues. Sequencing was performed on peripheral blood or thyroid tissue (not recorded which). This TCR came from an adult woman with Graves' disease, either hyperthyroidism or ophthalmopathy (not recorded which). This rearrangement joins TRBV9 to TRBJ2-5, with D maybe TRBD2 (6 bases). Here the CDR3 DNA reads TGTGCCAGCAGCGGCGGGGTCGCAGGGAGTGCAACCCAGTACTTC. This encodes CASSGGVAGSATQYF.